Each of the 18 T cell receptor beta chains below was sequenced from the same sample in a study of blood T cell repertoires in COVID-19. Sequencing used immunoSEQ multiplex PCR; TCRdb keeps in-frame clones, though not all of them. The data show about 150,000 clones, under 85% seen once. The sequencing sample was made of peripheral blood. The receptors here all came from a man in his fifties or sixties with active or convalescent COVID-19.

The V and J genes are TRBV11-3 and TRBJ2-1, with unresolved D. This CDR3 comprises 12 residues. Between the trimmed V and J ends, which lost 5 bases and 9 bases, there was a span of 11 bases. Germline V gene lookup returns CDR1 SGHNT and CDR2 YENEEA. The CDR3 here is CASSPSVGEQFF. DNA for the CDR3: TGTGCCAGCAGCCCCAGCGTGGGTGAGCAGTTCTTC.

Here the CDR3 DNA reads TGCAGCGTGCCCGACACAGTCGCCGCAGATACGCAGTATTTT. This translates into CSVPDTVAADTQYF. V usage is TRBV29-1 and J usage is TRBJ2-3; D is ambiguous. V lost 6 bases, J lost 4 bases, and 17 bases lay in between. The CDR3 consists of 14 residues. Germline loops: CDR1 SQVTM, CDR2 ANQGSEA.

The genes are TRBV7-3 and TRBJ1-1; no clear D gene. Germline values: CDR1 SGHTA, CDR2 FQGTGA. The CDR3 loop spans 13 amino acids. V was cut by 8 bases and J by 4 bases, with 14 bases left in between. The CDR3, as DNA: TGTGCCAGCCGTAGTGGAGGGTCCACTGAAGCTTTCTTT. This gives the protein CASRSGGSTEAFF.

The chain recombines TRBV28 with TRBJ1-3, with 7 bases aligning to TRBD1. In germline, CDR1 is MDHEN, CDR2 SYDVKM. The length of the CDR3 is 16 residues. J gave up 4 bases and V 7 bases, and 13 bases lay outside the gene matches. CDR3 sequence: CASTQAAGGLGNTIYF. CDR3 coding DNA: TGTGCCAGCACCCAGGCGGCAGGGGGTCTCGGAAACACCATATATTTT.

The rearrangement uses TRBV19 and TRBJ2-2; 11 nucleotides match TRBD1. Germline V lookup: CDR1 LNHDA, CDR2 SQIVND (reference sequence). CDR3 length: 15 residues. V lost 9 bases, J lost 4 bases, and 7 bases stayed unmatched. The CDR3 sequence is CASRIGTGGTGELFF. CDR3 coding DNA: TGTGCCAGCCGTATAGGGACAGGGGGCACCGGGGAGCTGTTTTTT.

This chain uses TRBV18 with TRBJ1-5; perhaps TRBD1 as D (5 bases). The CDR3 spans 14 residues. V was shortened by 6 bases and J by 0 bases, with 9 bases between the two germline ends. Germline-derived CDR1 and CDR2 are KGHSH and LQKENI. The CDR3 DNA sequence: TGTGCCAGCTCCACAGGTAATAGCAATCAGCCCCAGCATTTT. Encoded protein: CASSTGNSNQPQHF.

V and J are TRBV6-5 and TRBJ1-4; the D is unclear. From germline, CDR1 is MNHEY and CDR2 SVGAGI. There are 14 residues in the CDR3. Trimming removed 6 bases at V and 3 bases at J, with 11 bases between. The chain's CDR3 is CASRQQKANEKLFF. CDR3 bases: TGTGCCAGCAGGCAACAGAAAGCTAATGAAAAACTGTTTTTT.

CDR3 in amino acids: CASSQVSDGVHTGELFF. CDR3 coding DNA: TGTGCCAGCAGCCAAGTCTCGGACGGGGTTCACACCGGGGAGCTGTTTTTT. V gene TRBV4-2 combines with J gene TRBJ2-2; possible D gene TRBD2, 5 bases. This CDR3 region has 17 residues. The V gene's germline CDR1 is LGHNA and CDR2 YNFKEQ. V was trimmed by 1 base and J by 3 bases, leaving 15 bases between them.

This chain uses TRBV29-1 with TRBJ2-7; D may be TRBD2 (5 bases). The CDR3 runs to 14 residues. The germline CDR1 and CDR2 sequences are SQVTM and ANQGSEA. The ends were cut back, 6 bases at V and 5 bases at J, with 20 bases in the middle. CDR3 DNA sequence: TGCAGCGTCCTTCTGGACTCCTTGCCTAACGAGCAGTACTTC. This codes for CSVLLDSLPNEQYF.

This clone has only one observation. The CDR3 region is CAISEALADPPNEQFF. The CDR3 DNA reads as TGTGCCATCAGTGAAGCACTAGCCGACCCCCCGAACGAGCAGTTCTTC. The J gene is TRBJ2-1, the V gene TRBV10-3; D might be TRBD2 (6 bases). This CDR3 is built from 16 residues. Germline V gene sequence: CDR1 ENHRY, CDR2 SYGVKD. V was clipped by 3 bases and J by 10 bases, with 22 bases between them.

The rearrangement links TRBV27 to TRBJ1-2; TRBD1 aligns across 9 bases. The CDR3 is 15 residues long. V gave up 2 bases and J gave up 4 bases; unmatched junction bases: 5. Germline V lookup: CDR1 MNHEY, CDR2 SMNVEV (reference sequence). The CDR3 sequence is CASSLGTGPLYGYTF. CDR3 DNA: TGTGCCAGCAGTTTAGGGACAGGGCCACTCTATGGCTACACCTTC.

A note on this clone: The sample contains more than one DNA sequence encoding this CDR3. The rearrangement joins TRBV7-3 to TRBJ2-2; TRBD1 might be the D (6 bases). Germline V gene data show CDR1 as SGHTA and CDR2 as FQGTGA. The CDR3 runs to 14 residues. V dropped 3 bases and J dropped 3 bases, with 8 bases sitting between them. CDR3 loop: CASSFNRDTGELFF. In DNA form, the CDR3 reads TGTGCCAGCAGCTTTAACAGGGACACCGGGGAGCTGTTTTTT.

This chain joins TRBV2 and TRBJ2-5; 7 bases align to TRBD2. The germline V gene has CDR1 SNHLY and CDR2 FYNNEI. Trimming cost V 4 bases and J 3 bases; bases outside gene matches: 8. The CDR3 is made up of 15 amino acids. CDR3: CASSGPSGREETQYF. The CDR3 bases are TGTGCCAGCAGTGGGCCTAGCGGCCGGGAAGAGACCCAGTACTTC.

J is TRBJ1-2 and V is TRBV28; 7 nucleotides agree with TRBD1. V lost 4 bases and J lost 8; bases outside the gene matches: 13. The V gene's germline CDR1 is MDHEN and CDR2 SYDVKM. This CDR3 has 15 residues. The CDR3 loop is CASSYPRGRRGGYTF. CDR3 nucleotides: TGTGCCAGCAGTTATCCAAGGGGGCGCCGGGGAGGCTACACCTTC.

This clone was found once. This chain links TRBV9 with TRBJ2-3; D gene uncertain. V lost 0 bases, J lost 0 bases, and 14 bases lay in between. Germline lookup yields CDR1 SGDLS and CDR2 YYNGEE. The length of the CDR3 is 17 residues. The CDR3 reads CASSVAGARPSTDTQYF. The CDR3 DNA reads TGTGCCAGCAGCGTAGCGGGTGCGAGGCCTAGCACAGATACGCAGTATTTT. The whole variable domain, filled in from reference TRBV9 and TRBJ2-3, reads DSGVTQTPKHLITATGQRVTLRCSPRSGDLSVYWYQQSLDQGLQFLIQYYNGEERAKGNILERFSAQQFPDLHSELNLSSLELGDSALYFCASSVAGARPSTDTQYFGPGTRLTVL.

The V and J genes are TRBV28 and TRBJ1-4; TRBD1 is a possible D gene (6 bases). CDR3 length equals 15 residues. V was shortened by 4 bases and J by 8 bases, with 17 bases between the two germline ends. CDR1 and CDR2 from the germline V gene are MDHEN and SYDVKM. For the CDR3, the DNA is TGTGCCAGCAGTTCCCGAGGGGGTTTACTGGAAAAACTGTTTTTT. This gives the protein CASSSRGGLLEKLFF.

This clone was counted a few times. The rearrangement joins TRBV4-2 to TRBJ2-1; D remains ambiguous. V dropped 0 bases and J dropped 3 bases, with 6 bases sitting between them. The CDR3 extends over 14 amino acids. Germline lookup yields CDR1 LGHNA and CDR2 YNFKEQ. Written as DNA, the CDR3 is TGTGCCAGCAGCCAAGATCTAGTCTACAATGAGCAGTTCTTC. Translating gives CASSQDLVYNEQFF.

J is TRBJ1-1 and V is TRBV25-1, with 9 bases lining up with TRBD1. Germline V gene data show CDR1 as MGHDK and CDR2 as SYGVNS. V shed 4 bases and J 1 base; nucleotides not matched to a gene: 4. The CDR3 sequence is 15 residues long. The CDR3 region is CASSAGGQGNTEAFF. The CDR3 region has the DNA TGTGCCAGCAGTGCGGGGGGACAGGGGAACACTGAAGCTTTCTTT.